This passage covers 18 T cell receptor beta chains from one sample sequenced in a study of T cells after yellow fever vaccination. TCRdb re-analysed the 5' RACE reads in MiXCR, keeping a single row per CDR3 protein. In the table there are approximately 180,000 distinct CDR3 sequences, about 6.2% of which are singletons. The sequenced sample was CD4+ T cells sorted from PBMCs, obtained on the day of the first yellow fever vaccination. These receptors originate from a man aged 18 to 29 who received the YFV17D yellow fever vaccine.

This clonotype showed up many times. The chain is built from TRBV7-3 and TRBJ2-2; unclear D gene. CDR3 size: 11 residues. CDR1 and CDR2 (germline): SGHTA, FQGTGA. Trimming removed 6 bases from V and 8 bases from J, with 7 bases in between. CDR3 in DNA: TGTGCCAGCAGTCGCGGAGGGGAGCTGTTTTTT. Residues: CASSRGGELFF. The full variable domain, completed using reference TRBV7-3 and TRBJ2-2, is GAGVSQTPSNKVTEKGKYVELRCDPISGHTALYWYRQSLGQGPEFLIYFQGTGAADDSGLPNDRFFAVRPEGSVSTLKIQRTERGDSAVYLCASSRGGELFFGEGSRLTVL.

This clonotype was counted many times. J is TRBJ2-7 and V is TRBV7-2; TRBD2 is a possible D gene (6 bases). Germline-derived CDR1 and CDR2 are SGHTA and FQGNSA. The CDR3 length is 14 residues. V was cut by 0 bases and J by 0 bases, with 6 bases left in between. The CDR3 DNA sequence: TGTGCCAGCAGCTTAGCCGGGAGCTCCTACGAGCAGTACGTC. It translates to CASSLAGSSYEQYV.

The sample holds a few counts of this clonotype. The chain carries TRBV20-1 and TRBJ2-7; possible D gene TRBD2, 7 bases. This CDR3 has 14 residues. Germline CDR1 and CDR2: DFQATT and SNEGSKA (reference sequence). Trimming removed 3 bases from V and 0 bases from J, with 12 bases in between. CDR3 residues: CSARRGGSSYEQYV. The CDR3 DNA follows: TGCAGTGCTAGGAGGGGGGGGAGCTCCTACGAGCAGTACGTC.

This clonotype was observed at least ten times. This chain uses TRBV29-1 with TRBJ1-3; D call uncertain. The ends were cut back, 4 bases at V and 8 bases at J, with 15 bases in the middle. From germline, CDR1 is SQVTM and CDR2 ANQGSEA. The CDR3 is made up of 13 amino acids. CDR3 coding DNA: TGCAGCGTTGTTAAGCATTCCCTGGACACCATATATTTT. Encoded protein: CSVVKHSLDTIYF.

The J gene is TRBJ1-1, the V gene TRBV7-2; no clear D. CDR1 is SGHTA and CDR2 is FQGNSA in the germline V gene. Between the trimmed V and J ends, which lost 11 bases and 2 bases, there was a span of 15 bases. This CDR3 comprises 13 residues. The CDR3 is CACYRVPNTEAFF. CDR3 in DNA: TGTGCCTGTTACAGAGTACCCAACACTGAAGCTTTCTTT.

The chain couples TRBV12-3 or TRBV12-4 to TRBJ1-4; the D gene is possibly TRBD1 (5 bases). CDR3 length: 15 residues. V was clipped by 6 bases and J by 4 bases, with 15 bases between them. As DNA, the CDR3 is TGTGCCAGCAGCCCTCCCGTTAGGGGTAATGAAAAACTGTTTTTT. Translation gives CASSPPVRGNEKLFF.

The chain is built from TRBV5-1 and TRBJ1-2; D ambiguous. The CDR3 is made up of 14 amino acids. Trimming took off 0 bases at V and 8 bases at J, with 14 bases between the two ends. The germline gives CDR1 SGHRS, CDR2 YFSETQ. Here the CDR3 reads CASSLEEGLLGYTF. Written as DNA, the CDR3 is TGCGCCAGCAGCTTGGAAGAAGGTCTCCTGGGCTACACCTTC.

The rearrangement joins TRBV14 to TRBJ2-7; D possibly corresponds to TRBD2 (5 bases). V shed 1 base and J shed 7 bases, with 14 bases lying between them. Germline V gene lookup returns CDR1 SGHDN and CDR2 FVKESK. The CDR3 has 14 amino acids. The CDR3, as DNA: TGTGCCAGCAGCCAAGTCCTCGGGATGGTAGAGCAGTACTTC. This translates into CASSQVLGMVEQYF.

This clonotype showed up many times. This rearrangement joins TRBV5-5 to TRBJ2-5; D unclear. Germline-derived CDR1 and CDR2 are SGHKS and YYEKEE (reference sequence). Between the trimmed V and J ends, which lost 2 bases and 0 bases, there was a span of 8 bases. CDR3 length: 14 amino acids. The DNA for the CDR3 is TGTGCCAGCAGCTTCGACGCGTACCAAGAGACCCAGTACTTC. Residues: CASSFDAYQETQYF. Together with reference TRBV5-5 and TRBJ2-5, the CDR3 gives the full variable domain: DAGVTQSPTHLIKTRGQQVTLRCSPISGHKSVSWYQQVLGQGPQFIFQYYEKEERGRGNFPDRFSARQFPNYSSELNVNALLLGDSALYLCASSFDAYQETQYFGPGTRLLVL.

This clonotype has ten or more counts. This rearrangement joins TRBV6-6 to TRBJ2-7, with 7 nucleotides matching TRBD2. The CDR3 covers 13 residues. CDR1 and CDR2 from the germline V gene are MNHNY and SVGAGI (reference sequence). With V trimmed by 6 bases and J by 5 bases, 7 bases remained unmatched. The CDR3 loop reads CASREMGGDEQYV. The CDR3 nucleotides are TGTGCCAGCAGGGAAATGGGGGGGGACGAGCAGTACGTC.

Ten or more counts support this clonotype. The rearrangement joins TRBV5-1 to TRBJ2-3, with TRBD2 matching 13 bases. Germline V CDR1 and CDR2: SGHRS, YFSETQ. Trimming cost V 4 bases and J 0 bases; bases outside gene matches: 8. The CDR3 extends over 18 amino acids. CDR3 nucleotides: TGCGCCAGCAGCCGCACTAGCGGGGGGGCTCCTAGCACAGATACGCAGTATTTT. Translated, it gives CASSRTSGGAPSTDTQYF.

The rearrangement joins TRBV7-9 to TRBJ2-1, with D uncertain. This CDR3 spans 15 amino acids. Trimming shortened V by 2 bases and J by 0 bases, and 8 bases separated the two germline ends. Germline CDR1 and CDR2: SEHNR and FQNEAQ (reference sequence). The CDR3 sequence is CASSLMGSSYNEQFF. CDR3 sequence (DNA): TGTGCCAGCAGCTTAATGGGCAGCTCCTACAATGAGCAGTTCTTC.

This clonotype was found a few times. The rearrangement joins TRBV20-1 to TRBJ2-5; 11 bases line up with TRBD2. In germline, CDR1 is DFQATT, CDR2 SNEGSKA (reference sequence). The CDR3 runs 13 residues. The trim removed 6 bases at V and 3 bases at J, leaving 3 bases unmatched. The CDR3 DNA is TGCAGTGCCCGTAGCGGGGGGGAAGAGACCCAGTACTTC. This translates into CSARSGGEETQYF.

This clonotype was found many times. The rearrangement links TRBV5-1 to TRBJ1-2; D is uncertain. Trimming took 0 bases from V and 7 from J, leaving 16 bases between them. This CDR3 region has 15 residues. CDR1 is SGHRS and CDR2 is YFSETQ in the germline V gene. CDR3 region: CASSLVVGVEGGYTF. The CDR3 coding sequence is TGCGCCAGCAGCTTGGTAGTGGGAGTGGAAGGTGGCTACACCTTC.

This clonotype was seen a handful of times. The J gene is TRBJ2-1, the V gene TRBV7-2, with 10 nucleotides matching TRBD2. The germline gives CDR1 SGHTA, CDR2 FQGNSA. V shed 3 bases, J shed 9 bases, and the junction held 5 bases outside the gene matches. This CDR3 region has 14 residues. CDR3 sequence reads: CASSLRLAGVEQFF. The CDR3 DNA is TGTGCCAGCAGCTTGAGGCTAGCGGGGGTTGAGCAGTTCTTC.

About this clonotype: A read error may produce the germline difference seen at one junction end. The CDR3 loop reads CASSLGIGAMNTEAFF. For the CDR3, the DNA is TGCGCTAGCAGCTTGGGGATTGGCGCCATGAACACTGAAGCTTTCTTT. The chain employs TRBV5-1 and TRBJ1-1; D ambiguous. The CDR3 length is 16 residues. The V gene's germline CDR1 is SGHRS and CDR2 YFSETQ.

This clonotype was counted between two and nine times. V usage is TRBV20-1 and J usage is TRBJ2-3, with D perhaps TRBD2 (5 bases). The CDR3 runs to 15 residues. V was trimmed by 6 bases and J by 0 bases, leaving 16 bases between them. Germline V gene sequence: CDR1 DFQATT, CDR2 SNEGSKA (reference sequence). As DNA, the CDR3 is TGCAGTGCCACCCCCACTCGGGGAAGCACAGATACGCAGTATTTT. This sequence encodes CSATPTRGSTDTQYF.

This clonotype was recorded a few times. The chain links TRBV5-4 to TRBJ1-1; D is ambiguous. This CDR3 region has 15 residues. The germline V gene has CDR1 SGHNT and CDR2 YYREEE (reference sequence). The germline V and J ends were trimmed by 5 bases and 2 bases, with 16 bases remaining between them. CDR3 DNA: TGTGCCAGCAGTCAATATGGAGGATTTAACACTGAAGCTTTCTTT. Its translation is CASSQYGGFNTEAFF. The full variable domain, in which reference TRBV5-4 and TRBJ1-1 provide the parts outside the CDR3, is ETGVTQSPTHLIKTRGQQVTLRCSSQSGHNTVSWYQQALGQGPQFIFQYYREEENGRGNFPPRFSGLQFPNYSSELNVNALELDDSALYLCASSQYGGFNTEAFFGQGTRLTVV.